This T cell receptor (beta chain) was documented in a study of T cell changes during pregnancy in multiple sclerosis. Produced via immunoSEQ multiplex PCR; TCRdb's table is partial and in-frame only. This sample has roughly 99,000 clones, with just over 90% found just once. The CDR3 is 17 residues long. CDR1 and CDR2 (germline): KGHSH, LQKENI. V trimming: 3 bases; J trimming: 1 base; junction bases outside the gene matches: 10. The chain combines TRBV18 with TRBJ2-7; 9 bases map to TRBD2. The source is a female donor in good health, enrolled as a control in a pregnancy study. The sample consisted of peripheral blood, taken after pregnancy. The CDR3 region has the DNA TGTGCCAGCTCACCTCTCAGAGCGGGAGGTATGTCCTACGAGCAGTACTTC. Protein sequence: CASSPLRAGGMSYEQYF.